Given below is one T cell receptor beta chain in context. This clonotype was found a few times. Its antigen specificity is not known. The record has no base qualities; no much larger clone is one base away. This sample is drawn from a study of human T cells and chemical hapten exposure (dated by TCRdb to the early 2020s). Context from the whole study: For sensitization, 2% DPC in acetone was applied to a 2 cm by 2 cm area of upper inner arm skin. Patch testing on the upper back used Finn chambers containing 0.01% DPC, with scoring done after 6 days according to International Contact Dermatitis Research Group standards. Libraries were combined into a pool for sequencing, and differences in TCR yield between samples came mainly from small differences in library volumes within the pool. The mostly female patient cohort included alopecia areata with under or over 50% scalp involvement, alopecia totalis and alopecia universalis. Patient blood was sampled pre-sensitization (week 0) and at 2, 6 and about 24 weeks after DPC sensitization. The study tracked peripheral blood TCR repertoire changes in vivo during primary and secondary sensitization to the hapten diphenylcyclopropenone (DPC) in alopecia patients. Blood for TCR sequencing was provided by twenty-nine alopecia patients at one to four time points (pre-sensitization, 2, 6 and 24 weeks). Patients additionally received weekly therapeutic DPC doses to the scalp throughout the approximately 25-week study period. General findings and caveats noted by the study authors: Significantly more large CDR3 similarity clusters were formed by expanded TCRs than by pre-sensitization or healthy control sets, consistent with antigen-driven responses. DPC sensitization did not change how many TCRs were above 1 in 1000 frequency, and no evidence was found of alterations in global repertoire structure. All patients had alopecia, a presumed autoimmune disease, so their immune response might differ from that of healthy individuals. Patch test score correlated positively with the number of PT1 expanded TCRs, reaching significance at thresholds 8, 16 and 32 but not at 4. Repeated subsampling changed both the strength of the expansion versus patch-test correlation and the threshold at which that correlation became significant.

The library was produced with RACE. Sequencing instrument: NextSeq 500. During library preparation, unique molecular identifiers were attached to individual cDNA molecules so that TCRs could be counted quantitatively and reproducibly. Each blood RNA sample was used to sequence both TCR alpha and TCR beta chains. The authors' pipeline ran thus. A median of roughly 98,000 TCRs per sample was observed, with a range of roughly 23,224 to 750,000. V, J and CDR3 annotation of the TCR reads was carried out using the Decombinator software suite. For the PS versus PT1 abundance plots, all samples were subsampled to the same number of TCRs (28,000). Expanded TCRs were defined as absent before sensitization and observed at least eight times at the 2-week time point. TCRdb reworked the public reads: Q25 trimming with fastp, MiXCR clone assembly, productive beta chains retained. Here each entry gathers all rows of one CDR3 protein and keeps the most common genes and DNA. The V and J calls shown here were made by TCRdb, not taken from the authors' results. The sample contains more than 150,000 distinct CDR3 sequences, 30% of them found a single time. The top ten clonotypes cover 2.9% of the sample.

The time point label here, explained by the study, means: pre-sensitization, week 0. The sample's treatment or condition label, decoded: therapeutic diphenylcyclopropenone sensitization with weekly scalp DPC. At each patch-test visit, blood was drawn before the patch test was applied. Patients were eligible if aged 18 to 70, diagnosed with alopecia and judged suitable for DPC therapy, and pregnant patients were excluded. Total RNA was extracted from unfractionated whole blood that had been collected in Tempus Blood RNA tubes. Material: whole blood, obtained in connection with sensitization to the hapten diphenylcyclopropenone (DPC). The origin of this receptor is a woman aged 25 to 39 with alopecia areata. Some clones in this sample may be carry-over from other donors' samples.

The DNA sequence is given as TGTGCCAGCTCACCGATGATATCGGAGGGGACCGGGGAGCTGTTTTTT. Translated, it gives CASSPMISEGTGELFF. The chain employs TRBV18 and TRBJ2-2; possibly the D gene is TRBD2, per 6 matching bases. For CDR1 and CDR2, the germline V gene lists KGHSH and LQKENI. Trimming takes 3 bases from V and 5 bases from J, and the germline ends sit 16 bases apart. The CDR3 starts with the cysteine, ends with the phenylalanine, and has 16 residues. The CDR3 DNA has 48 bases and is translated from base 1. The full variable domain, with segments outside the CDR3 supplied by the reference TRBV18 and TRBJ2-2 proteins, appears as NAGVMQNPRHLVRRRGQEARLRCSPMKGHSHVYWYRQLPEEGLKFMVYLQKENIIDESGMPKERFSAEFPKEGPSILRIQQVVRGDSAAYFCASSPMISEGTGELFFGEGSRLTVL.